This T cell receptor (beta chain) appears in the sequencing data of a study of shared clonotypes between healthy human individuals. Study-wide results and limits: For naive CD4 cells, roughly 5% of clonotypes were shared across a handful of donors.

Points on this clone: Its antigen is undetermined.

Germline lookup yields CDR1 SGHAT and CDR2 FQNNGV. The CDR3 is 17 amino acids. Trimming removed 2 bases from V and 3 bases from J; junction bases left unmatched: 6. TCRdb keeps only in-frame clones here, not all; method: immunoSEQ multiplex PCR. This sample yields over a million clones, of which 95% to 97% are seen a single time; more than 0.9% belongs to the top ten. This chain connects TRBV11-2 to TRBJ2-3; TRBD2 matches at 12 bases. Material: naive CD4+ T cells sorted from blood. As to subset: CD45RA+ positively selected. This sequence originates from a man aged 30 to 45 in good health. CDR3 in DNA: TGTGCCAGCAGCTTATCCGTGACTAGCGGGAGAACAGATACGCAGTATTTT. Encoded protein: CASSLSVTSGRTDTQYF.